Shown below are 26 T cell receptor beta chains from a single sample sequenced in a study of shared clonotypes between healthy human individuals. The protocol was immunoSEQ multiplex PCR, while the TCRdb copy is restricted to in-frame clones and leaves out a portion. The table shows 950,000 to 1,300,000 clones, with about three quarters occurring only once. The sample comprised memory CD4+ T cells sorted from blood. Subset denoted: CD45RA-negative fraction. These receptors were collected from a man aged 18-30 years in good health.

The V call is TRBV7-2, the J call TRBJ1-6; 8 nucleotides agree with TRBD1. The ends lost 8 bases at V and 7 bases at J; junction bases unmatched: 16. CDR1 is SGHTA and CDR2 is FQGNSA in the germline V gene. The CDR3 extends over 17 amino acids. CDR3 DNA sequence: TGTGCCAGCGGGGGTGGGTATTGGACAGGGCCAAATTCACCCCTCCACTTT. The encoded protein is CASGGGYWTGPNSPLHF.

The gene calls are TRBV5-1 and TRBJ1-6; a weak D match, TRBD1 (6 bases). This CDR3 has 13 amino acids. Germline lookup yields CDR1 SGHRS and CDR2 YFSETQ. Trimming stripped 5 bases from V and 10 bases from J, with 13 bases between. The CDR3: CASRMAGESPLHF. The CDR3 nucleotides read TGCGCCAGCAGAATGGCAGGGGAGTCACCCCTCCACTTT.

The rearrangement links TRBV19 to TRBJ2-6, with D maybe TRBD2 (6 bases). The germline V and J ends were trimmed by 8 bases and 0 bases, with 8 bases remaining between them. CDR1 LNHDA and CDR2 SQIVND come from the germline V gene (reference sequence). CDR3 length: 14 residues. The CDR3 sequence: CASLATSGANVLTF. The CDR3 DNA sequence: TGTGCCAGTCTAGCGACCTCTGGGGCCAACGTCCTGACTTTC.

Here the CDR3 DNA reads TGCGCCAGCGCGGACAGCCAAGAGACCCAGTACTTC. Its translation is CASADSQETQYF. The chain recombines TRBV10-2 with TRBJ2-5, with a possible D match to TRBD1 (6 bases). Germline V gene data show CDR1 as WSHSY and CDR2 as SAAADI. The ends were cut back, 8 bases at V and 1 base at J, with 8 bases in the middle. The CDR3 sequence is 12 residues long.

The genes are TRBV5-4 and TRBJ2-7, with D maybe TRBD1 (5 bases). The CDR3 spans 16 residues. The V end lost 4 bases, the J end lost 0 bases, and 17 bases lay between the germline ends. CDR1 SGHNT and CDR2 YYREEE come from the germline V gene (reference sequence). CDR3 sequence: CASSQGGAPSSYEQYF. CDR3 sequence (DNA): TGTGCCAGCAGCCAGGGTGGGGCACCCAGCTCCTACGAGCAGTACTTC. The full variable domain, rest sourced from reference TRBV5-4 and TRBJ2-7, is ETGVTQSPTHLIKTRGQQVTLRCSSQSGHNTVSWYQQALGQGPQFIFQYYREEENGRGNFPPRFSGLQFPNYSSELNVNALELDDSALYLCASSQGGAPSSYEQYFGPGTRLTVT.

Details on this clone: The same CDR3 arises from other DNA sequences in this sample as well. The rearrangement joins TRBV7-2 to TRBJ2-3; 8 nucleotides line up with TRBD2. The V segment lost 3 bases and the J segment 0 bases; nucleotides outside the gene matches: 2. This CDR3 has 15 residues. Germline V gene lookup returns CDR1 SGHTA and CDR2 FQGNSA. The chain's CDR3 is CASSFTSGSTDTQYF. The DNA for the CDR3 is TGTGCCAGCAGCTTCACTAGCGGAAGCACAGATACGCAGTATTTT.

Comment on this clone: The junction does not match germline at one end; this may be a read error. This rearrangement joins TRBV5-1 to TRBJ2-4, with D tentatively TRBD2 (6 bases). Germline V lookup: CDR1 SGHRS, CDR2 YFSETQ. The CDR3 runs to 14 residues. In DNA, the CDR3 is TGCGCCAGCAGGTTGGAGGGGATGAAAAACATTCAGTACTTC. Amino acids: CASRLEGMKNIQYF. Filled out from reference TRBV5-1 and TRBJ2-4, the complete variable domain reads KAGVTQTPRYLIKTRGQQVTLSCSPISGHRSVSWYQQTPGQGLQFLFEYFSETQRNKGNFPGRFSGRQFSNSRSEMNVSTLELGDSALYLCASRLEGMKNIQYFGAGTRLSVL.

This chain links TRBV19 with TRBJ2-3, with a weak D call TRBD2 (6 bases). The length of the CDR3 is 15 residues. Germline-derived CDR1 and CDR2 are LNHDA and SQIVND (reference sequence). Trimming cost V 6 bases and J 1 base, with 14 bases left between them. The CDR3 sequence is CASSRDQRGTDTQYF. The CDR3 DNA sequence: TGTGCCAGTAGCCGCGACCAGCGGGGCACAGATACGCAGTATTTT.

This chain links TRBV28 with TRBJ2-7; the D call may be TRBD1 or TRBD2 (6 bases each). The germline V gene has CDR1 MDHEN and CDR2 SYDVKM. Trimming took off 2 bases at V and 6 bases at J, with 8 bases between the two ends. CDR3 length: 12 amino acids. CDR3 region: CASSLRGVEQYF. For the CDR3, the DNA is TGTGCCAGCAGTTTAAGGGGGGTCGAGCAGTACTTC.

J is TRBJ1-6 and V is TRBV11-3; TRBD1 agrees at 7 bases. The CDR3 contains 17 residues. With V trimmed by 8 bases and J by 0 bases, 10 bases remained unmatched. Germline V CDR1 and CDR2: SGHNT, YENEEA. CDR3 loop: CASGTTGPRSYNSPLHF. CDR3 sequence (DNA): TGTGCCAGCGGGACGACAGGGCCACGCTCCTATAATTCACCCCTCCACTTT.

V is TRBV2 and J is TRBJ1-1, with D possibly being TRBD1 (5 bases). Germline assignment: CDR1 SNHLY and CDR2 FYNNEI. V dropped 10 bases and J dropped 0 bases, with 18 bases sitting between them. The CDR3 has 15 residues. CDR3 region: CATRAGPWVNTEAFF. The CDR3 coding sequence is TGTGCCACCAGGGCAGGGCCTTGGGTGAACACTGAAGCTTTCTTT.

This chain joins TRBV2 and TRBJ1-3; D is uncertain. V lost 8 bases, J lost 0 bases, and 14 bases lay in between. The CDR3 runs to 15 residues. CDR1 SNHLY and CDR2 FYNNEI come from the germline V gene. The chain's CDR3 is CASGQVGGSGNTIYF. In nucleotides, the CDR3 is TGTGCCAGCGGGCAGGTCGGAGGCTCTGGAAACACCATATATTTT.

This chain connects TRBV11-3 to TRBJ2-5, with a tentative D call TRBD2 (6 bases). The tail of the sequence fits TRBJ2-7 better, so the J call may be wrong. Germline-derived CDR1 and CDR2 are SGHNT and YENEEA. CDR3 length: 13 amino acids. The CDR3: CASSGPGGDEQYF. The DNA for the CDR3 is TGTGCCAGCAGCGGGCCCGGCGGGGACGAGCAGTACTTC.

Comments on this clone: The limits of the CDR3 on the DNA are not certain, so only TCRdb's listed CDR3 is given. The rearrangement uses TRBV6-6 and TRBJ2-1; TRBD2 is the table's D call, not checked against the DNA. Germline loops: CDR1 MNHNY, CDR2 SVGAGI (reference sequence). The CDR3 sequence runs 16 residues, both termini included. The CDR3 here is CASSSSDSGALNEQFF.

This clone was observed a handful of times. The rearrangement links TRBV6-1 to TRBJ1-2, with D unclear. Germline assignment: CDR1 MNHNS and CDR2 SASEGT. This CDR3 comprises 14 residues. V lost 5 bases and J lost 0, with 10 bases in between. CDR3 loop: CASSLSEANYGYTF. CDR3 DNA sequence: TGTGCCAGCAGTTTGTCGGAGGCTAACTATGGCTACACCTTC.

This sequence joins TRBV28 and TRBJ1-1, with D possibly being TRBD1 (6 bases). Germline CDR1 reads MDHEN; CDR2 reads SYDVKM. This CDR3 has 12 residues. Deletions cut 5 bases from V and 6 bases from J, with 10 bases between. As DNA, the CDR3 is TGTGCCAGCAGTGGACAGATAGCTGAAGCTTTCTTT. Its protein is CASSGQIAEAFF.

For this clone: Other nucleotide sequences in the sample specify the same CDR3. This chain joins TRBV5-6 and TRBJ2-3; a weak D match, TRBD1 (5 bases). Trimming took 0 bases from V and 0 from J, leaving 5 bases between them. Looked up from germline, CDR1 is SGHDT and CDR2 is YYEEEE. The CDR3 runs to 14 residues. CDR3 amino acids: CASSLGTSTDTQYF. The DNA for the CDR3 is TGTGCCAGCAGCTTGGGGACAAGCACAGATACGCAGTATTTT.

This chain links TRBV5-6 with TRBJ1-2; D not resolved. Germline V gene data show CDR1 as SGHDT and CDR2 as YYEEEE. The V end lost 1 base, the J end lost 1 base, and 8 bases lay between the germline ends. CDR3 length equals 14 residues. The chain's CDR3 is CASSLITNNYGYTF. The CDR3 DNA is TGTGCCAGCAGCTTGATAACGAATAACTATGGCTACACCTTC.

The table lists this clone with many counts. This chain connects TRBV14 to TRBJ1-1; D may be TRBD1 (5 bases). V was clipped by 0 bases and J by 10 bases, with 15 bases between them. CDR1 is SGHDN and CDR2 is FVKESK in the germline V gene. The CDR3 is 14 residues long. CDR3 DNA sequence: TGTGCCAGCAGCCAAGAGTCAGGGAGTGCCCGAGCTTTCTTT. Residues: CASSQESGSARAFF.

The rearrangement links TRBV5-8 to TRBJ2-5, with a tentative D call TRBD1 (5 bases). V lost 2 bases to trimming and J lost 4 bases, with 15 bases between them. This CDR3 comprises 15 residues. Per germline, CDR1 SGHTS and CDR2 YDEGEE. The CDR3 region has the DNA TGTGCCAGCAGCTTAGGGGAAGTGGTACGAGAGACCCAGTACTTC. Amino acid sequence: CASSLGEVVRETQYF.

The genes are TRBV5-8 and TRBJ1-1; D unclear. Trimming removed 2 bases at V and 0 bases at J, with 8 bases between. There are 14 residues in the CDR3. The germline V gene has CDR1 SGHTS and CDR2 YDEGEE. This chain's CDR3 is CASSFGLMNTEAFF. The CDR3, as DNA: TGTGCCAGCAGCTTTGGACTTATGAACACTGAAGCTTTCTTT. The whole variable domain, remainder taken from reference TRBV5-8 and TRBJ1-1, is EAGVTQSPTHLIKTRGQQATLRCSPISGHTSVYWYQQALGLGLQFLLWYDEGEERNRGNFPPRFSGRQFPNYSSELNVNALELEDSALYLCASSFGLMNTEAFFGQGTRLTVV.

The gene calls are TRBV29-1 and TRBJ1-4; no firm D call. The CDR3 is 13 amino acids. Germline V gives CDR1 SQVTM, CDR2 ANQGSEA. V lost 7 bases to trimming and J lost 5 bases, with 14 bases between them. CDR3 region: CSGRNGVNEKLFF. Written as DNA, the CDR3 is TGCAGCGGGCGGAACGGGGTAAATGAAAAACTGTTTTTT.

A remark on this clone: The same CDR3 arises from other DNA sequences in this sample as well. The chain uses TRBV9 and TRBJ1-4; no clear D gene. Deletions cut 0 bases from V and 2 bases from J, with 8 bases between. The germline V gene has CDR1 SGDLS and CDR2 YYNGEE. The CDR3 length is 15 residues. The CDR3 bases are TGTGCCAGCAGCGTAGGCCCGACTACTAATGAAAAACTGTTTTTT. It encodes CASSVGPTTNEKLFF.

The V call is TRBV4-2, the J call TRBJ1-1, with no clear D. The V end was cut by 0 bases, the J end by 3 bases, with 8 bases between. The CDR3 is 14 residues long. The germline V gene encodes CDR1 LGHNA and CDR2 YNFKEQ. The CDR3 nucleotides are TGTGCCAGCAGCCAAGACGCAGGACACACTGAAGCTTTCTTT. It translates to CASSQDAGHTEAFF.

The rearrangement uses TRBV5-1 and TRBJ1-4, with 10 nucleotides matching TRBD1. V was clipped by 4 bases and J by 0 bases; unmatched bases: 6. This CDR3 has 17 residues. Germline CDR1 reads SGHRS; CDR2 reads YFSETQ. CDR3 DNA sequence: TGCGCCAGCAGCGTCGGACAGGGGGTGGCAACTAATGAAAAACTGTTTTTT. Protein sequence: CASSVGQGVATNEKLFF.

The chain combines TRBV4-2 with TRBJ1-1, with TRBD1 matching over 8 bases. This CDR3 has 14 amino acids. Germline lookup yields CDR1 LGHNA and CDR2 YNFKEQ. Losses at the gene ends were 4 bases for V and 3 bases for J; bases not matched to a gene: 4. CDR3 loop: CASSRQGRDTEAFF. The DNA for the CDR3 is TGTGCCAGCAGCCGACAGGGGAGGGACACTGAAGCTTTCTTT.